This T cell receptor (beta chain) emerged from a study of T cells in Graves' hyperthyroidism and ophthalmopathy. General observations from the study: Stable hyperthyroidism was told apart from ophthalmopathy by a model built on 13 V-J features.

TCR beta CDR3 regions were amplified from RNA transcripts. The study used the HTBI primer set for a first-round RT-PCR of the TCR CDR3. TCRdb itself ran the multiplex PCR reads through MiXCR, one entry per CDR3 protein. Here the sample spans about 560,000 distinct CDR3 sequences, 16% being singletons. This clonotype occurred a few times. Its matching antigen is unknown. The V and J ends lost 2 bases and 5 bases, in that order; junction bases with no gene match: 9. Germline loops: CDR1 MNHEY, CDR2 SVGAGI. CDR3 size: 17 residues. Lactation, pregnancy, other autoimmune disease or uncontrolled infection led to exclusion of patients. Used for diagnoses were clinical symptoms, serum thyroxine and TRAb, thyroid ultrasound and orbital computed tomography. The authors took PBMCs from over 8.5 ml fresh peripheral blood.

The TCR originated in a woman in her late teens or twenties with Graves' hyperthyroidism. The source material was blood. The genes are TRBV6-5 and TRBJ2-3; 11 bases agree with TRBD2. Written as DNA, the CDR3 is TGTGCCAGCAGTTACCCGACTAGCGGGATACCAGGAGATACGCAGTATTTT. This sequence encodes CASSYPTSGIPGDTQYF.